Sequencing of this TCR beta chain was carried out in a study of T cell changes during pregnancy in multiple sclerosis. Assay: immunoSEQ multiplex PCR; the TCRdb copy retains only in-frame clones and omits some. There are fewer than 75,000 clones in the sample; roughly 90% occur only once, and more than 1.4% lies in the top ten. The sample in question was peripheral blood, obtained in the second trimester of pregnancy. This receptor was obtained from a female donor with multiple sclerosis, enrolled in a pregnancy study.

CDR3 loop: CAWIQKGQTSRYEQYF. The CDR3 nucleotides are TGTGCCTGGATCCAAAAGGGACAGACAAGTCGGTACGAGCAGTACTTC. This chain connects TRBV30 to TRBJ2-7; 7 bases are shared with TRBD1. The germline CDR1 and CDR2 sequences are GTSNPN and SVGIG (reference sequence). J lost 4 bases, V lost 4 bases, and 16 bases had no gene match. CDR3 size: 16 residues.